The next 12 T cell receptor beta chains were all read from a single sample in a study of blood T cell repertoires in COVID-19. Repertoires were generated with immunoSEQ multiplex PCR, while TCRdb's copy carries only in-frame clones and drops some. Of 55,000 to 80,000 clones listed, 70% to 80% are singletons. Sequenced input: peripheral blood. These receptors all stem from a man aged 60 to 75 with acute or convalescent COVID-19.

CDR3 nucleotide sequence: TGTGCCATCACCACAGGCGGTTTCTACGAGCAGTACTTC. Protein sequence: CAITTGGFYEQYF. J is TRBJ2-7 and V is TRBV10-3; D possibly corresponds to TRBD1 (5 bases). Trimming took 7 bases from V and 3 from J, leaving 13 bases between them. Germline V gives CDR1 ENHRY, CDR2 SYGVKD. This CDR3 region has 13 residues.

The chain employs TRBV5-1 and TRBJ2-3; 13 nucleotides match TRBD2. The CDR3 contains 18 residues. CDR1 and CDR2 from the germline V gene are SGHRS and YFSETQ. Trimming removed 1 base from V and 3 bases from J; junction bases left unmatched: 8. CDR3 protein: CASSLFTSGRVGTDTQYF. CDR3 DNA sequence: TGCGCCAGCAGCTTGTTTACTAGCGGGAGGGTTGGTACAGATACGCAGTATTTT.

The rearrangement uses TRBV5-5 and TRBJ1-4; D might be TRBD1 (5 bases). Germline V gene lookup returns CDR1 SGHKS and CDR2 YYEKEE (reference sequence). CDR3 size: 16 residues. Trimming removed 0 bases at V and 10 bases at J, with 19 bases between. As DNA, the CDR3 is TGTGCCAGCAGCTTGGTTTTTGCCGGGACGGGGGGAAAACTGTTTTTT. Protein: CASSLVFAGTGGKLFF.

This clone has only one observation. The rearrangement links TRBV5-4 to TRBJ2-2; maybe TRBD1 (6 bases). CDR3 length: 15 amino acids. Trimming stripped 0 bases from V and 5 bases from J, with 11 bases between. The germline CDR1 and CDR2 sequences are SGHNT and YYREEE (reference sequence). CDR3 nucleotides: TGTGCCAGCAGCTTGGTTCCAGGGGCGACCGGGGAGCTGTTTTTT. Translation: CASSLVPGATGELFF.

The chain recombines TRBV18 with TRBJ2-1; no definite D call. The CDR3 runs 13 residues. With 3 bases removed from V and 7 bases from J, the gap between germline ends came to 10 bases. Germline assignment: CDR1 KGHSH and CDR2 LQKENI. The CDR3 loop is CASSPGYQNEQFF. In DNA, the CDR3 is TGTGCCAGCTCACCGGGCTATCAGAATGAGCAGTTCTTC.

This chain joins TRBV28 and TRBJ1-4; 8 bases fit TRBD1. The germline gives CDR1 MDHEN, CDR2 SYDVKM. The CDR3 is made up of 12 amino acids. The CDR3 spells CASSGGAEKLFF. CDR3 nucleotide sequence: TGTGCGAGCTCAGGGGGCGCGGAAAAACTGTTTTTT. Supplemented by reference TRBV28 and TRBJ1-4, the full variable domain reads DVKVTQSSRYLVKRTGEKVFLECVQDMDHENMFWYRQDPGLGLRLIYFSYDVKMKEKGDIPEGYSVSREKKERFSLILESASTNQTSMYLCASSGGAEKLFFGSGTQLSVL.

The genes are TRBV6-5 and TRBJ2-1; 14 bases are shared with TRBD2. V lost 0 bases and J lost 12; bases outside the gene matches: 4. The length of the CDR3 is 15 residues. Germline lookup yields CDR1 MNHEY and CDR2 SVGAGI. CDR3 in DNA: TGTGCCAGCAGTTACTCGGGACTAGCGGGAGTAGGGCAGTTCTTC. It translates to CASSYSGLAGVGQFF.

The genes are TRBV19 and TRBJ2-1; 8 nucleotides align to TRBD1. With V trimmed by 5 bases and J by 0 bases, 9 bases remained unmatched. The germline CDR1 and CDR2 sequences are LNHDA and SQIVND (reference sequence). The CDR3 runs 17 residues. This chain's CDR3 is CASSPRTGWSSYNEQFF. CDR3 nucleotides: TGTGCCAGTAGTCCCCGGACAGGGTGGAGCTCCTACAATGAGCAGTTCTTC. Filled out from reference TRBV19 and TRBJ2-1, the complete variable domain reads DGGITQSPKYLFRKEGQNVTLSCEQNLNHDAMYWYRQDPGQGLRLIYYSQIVNDFQKGDIAEGYSVSREKKESFPLTVTSAQKNPTAFYLCASSPRTGWSSYNEQFFGPGTRLTVL.

CDR3 protein: CASSSGVAGDMGELFF. CDR3 DNA: TGTGCCAGCAGCTCCGGGGTAGCGGGAGATATGGGGGAGCTGTTTTTT. The V and J genes are TRBV5-4 and TRBJ2-2, with TRBD2 matching 9 bases. CDR3 length equals 16 residues. The V and J ends lost 3 bases and 8 bases, in that order; junction bases with no gene match: 11. Germline loops: CDR1 SGHNT, CDR2 YYREEE (reference sequence).

V gene TRBV9 combines with J gene TRBJ2-7; 12 bases are a match to TRBD2. The V gene end was trimmed by 4 bases and the J gene end by 5 bases; junction bases not matched to a gene: 4. Per the germline V gene, CDR1 is SGDLS and CDR2 is YYNGEE. CDR3 length equals 14 residues. CDR3 DNA: TGTGCCAGCAGCCCACTAGCGGGAGGCGACGAGCAGTACTTC. This translates into CASSPLAGGDEQYF. Full variable domain (rest looked up from reference TRBV9 and TRBJ2-7): DSGVTQTPKHLITATGQRVTLRCSPRSGDLSVYWYQQSLDQGLQFLIQYYNGEERAKGNILERFSAQQFPDLHSELNLSSLELGDSALYFCASSPLAGGDEQYFGPGTRLTVT.

The chain is built from TRBV2 and TRBJ2-5, with 8 bases identical to TRBD1. V was clipped by 3 bases and J by 5 bases; unmatched bases: 8. Germline CDR1 SNHLY, CDR2 FYNNEI. The CDR3 is 15 residues long. The CDR3 here is CASSETGAVGETQYF. CDR3 sequence (DNA): TGTGCCAGCAGTGAGACAGGGGCGGTAGGCGAGACCCAGTACTTC. The full variable domain, its missing parts supplied by reference TRBV2 and TRBJ2-5, is EPEVTQTPSHQVTQMGQEVILRCVPISNHLYFYWYRQILGQKVEFLVSFYNNEISEKSEIFDDQFSVERPDGSNFTLKIRSTKLEDSAMYFCASSETGAVGETQYFGPGTRLLVL.

This sequence joins TRBV5-5 and TRBJ2-1; 8 bases are shared with TRBD1. Germline V gene lookup returns CDR1 SGHKS and CDR2 YYEKEE (reference sequence). The CDR3 spans 15 residues. V lost 5 bases, J lost 4 bases, and 8 bases stayed unmatched. The CDR3 DNA follows: TGTGCCAGCAGGCAACCGGGACAGGAATACAATGAGCAGTTCTTC. This sequence encodes CASRQPGQEYNEQFF. The entire variable domain, with the rest obtained from reference TRBV5-5 and TRBJ2-1, is as follows: DAGVTQSPTHLIKTRGQQVTLRCSPISGHKSVSWYQQVLGQGPQFIFQYYEKEERGRGNFPDRFSARQFPNYSSELNVNALLLGDSALYLCASRQPGQEYNEQFFGPGTRLTVL.